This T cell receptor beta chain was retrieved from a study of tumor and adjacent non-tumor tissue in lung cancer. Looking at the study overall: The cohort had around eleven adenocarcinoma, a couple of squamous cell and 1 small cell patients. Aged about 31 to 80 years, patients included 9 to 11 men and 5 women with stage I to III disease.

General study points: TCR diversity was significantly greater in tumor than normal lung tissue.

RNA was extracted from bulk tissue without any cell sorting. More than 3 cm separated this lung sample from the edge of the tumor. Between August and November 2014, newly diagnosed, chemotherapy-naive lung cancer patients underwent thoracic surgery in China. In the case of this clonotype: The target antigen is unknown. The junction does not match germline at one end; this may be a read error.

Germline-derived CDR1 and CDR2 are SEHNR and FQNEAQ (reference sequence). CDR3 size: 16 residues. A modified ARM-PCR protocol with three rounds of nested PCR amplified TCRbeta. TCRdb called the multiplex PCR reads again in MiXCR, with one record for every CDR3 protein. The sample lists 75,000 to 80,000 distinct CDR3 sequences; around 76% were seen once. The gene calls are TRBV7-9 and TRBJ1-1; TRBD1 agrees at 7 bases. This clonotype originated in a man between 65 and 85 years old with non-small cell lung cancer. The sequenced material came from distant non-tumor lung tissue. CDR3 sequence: CASSLAPGTVNTEALF. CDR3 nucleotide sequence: TGTGCCAGCAGCTTAGCCCCCGGGACAGTCAACACTGAAGCTTTATTT.